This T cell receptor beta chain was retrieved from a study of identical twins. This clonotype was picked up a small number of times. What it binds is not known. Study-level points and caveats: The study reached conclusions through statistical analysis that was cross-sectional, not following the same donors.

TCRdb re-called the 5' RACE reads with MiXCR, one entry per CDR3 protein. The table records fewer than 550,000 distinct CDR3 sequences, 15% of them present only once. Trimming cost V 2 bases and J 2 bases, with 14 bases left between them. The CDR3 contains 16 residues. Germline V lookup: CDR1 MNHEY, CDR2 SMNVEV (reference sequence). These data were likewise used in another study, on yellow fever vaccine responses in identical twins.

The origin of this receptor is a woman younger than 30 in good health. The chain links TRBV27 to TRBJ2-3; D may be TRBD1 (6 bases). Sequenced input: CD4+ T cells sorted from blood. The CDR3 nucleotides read TGTGCCAGCAGTTTAATCGGGGACACACTCACAGATACGCAGTATTTT. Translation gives CASSLIGDTLTDTQYF.